The rows below give T cell receptor beta chains drawn from one sample of a study of cytotoxic CD8 clonotypes in ibrutinib-treated CLL. Libraries were prepared by immunoSEQ multiplex PCR; TCRdb keeps only in-frame clonotypes and omits some of them. The table has nearly 300,000 clones, roughly 76% seen once; the top ten hold about 6%. Specimen: PBMCs, collected at disease progression, from a patient treated with ibrutinib. Receptors were obtained from a human donor with chronic lymphocytic leukemia. CDR3s include the opening cysteine and the closing phenylalanine or tryptophan. Fields, in order: D gene, clone size, V gene, CDR3 protein. A D gene is named only where the DNA matches it firmly. Clone size is not always given. Where it is, it says once, few, many or a class for expanded clones.

D gene: TRBD1
clone size: NA
V gene: TRBV6-5
CDR3 protein: CASSSTDRVTEAFF

D gene: TRBD1
clone size: NA
V gene: TRBV7-2
CDR3 protein: CASSHDRGGYGYTF

D gene: NA
clone size: NA
V gene: TRBV27
CDR3 protein: CASRRLMSSYEQYF

D gene: NA
clone size: NA
V gene: TRBV19
CDR3 protein: CASALAALGNTIYF

D gene: NA
clone size: NA
V gene: TRBV6-1
CDR3 protein: CASSLISGTEETQYF

D gene: NA
clone size: NA
V gene: TRBV7-9
CDR3 protein: CASSSRRSSYNEQFF

D gene: TRBD1
clone size: NA
V gene: TRBV5-6
CDR3 protein: CASSKPGQEYEQYF

D gene: NA
clone size: NA
V gene: TRBV5-1
CDR3 protein: CASSFPHRGEATYEQYF

D gene: TRBD1
clone size: NA
V gene: TRBV6-1
CDR3 protein: CASSTWTGASYEQYF

D gene: NA
clone size: NA
V gene: TRBV7-2
CDR3 protein: CASSPSDRATNEKLFF

D gene: NA
clone size: NA
V gene: TRBV7-2
CDR3 protein: CASSPRQDYEQYF

D gene: TRBD1
clone size: NA
V gene: TRBV6-1
CDR3 protein: CASSEHRQGAKAQPQHF

D gene: NA
clone size: NA
V gene: TRBV5-4
CDR3 protein: CASSERGISTDTQYF

D gene: TRBD1
clone size: NA
V gene: TRBV11-2
CDR3 protein: CASRPLQGRVPSYNEQFF

D gene: TRBD2
clone size: NA
V gene: TRBV4-3
CDR3 protein: CASSQERAGGQDTQYF

D gene: NA
clone size: NA
V gene: TRBV27
CDR3 protein: CASRRQAQETQYF

D gene: NA
clone size: NA
V gene: TRBV7-8
CDR3 protein: CASSLGTLTTYEQYF

D gene: NA
clone size: NA
V gene: TRBV6-5
CDR3 protein: CASSYLANNEQFF

D gene: TRBD1
clone size: few
V gene: TRBV6-5
CDR3 protein: CASSYSRRQGNEQYF

D gene: TRBD1
clone size: once
V gene: TRBV7-3
CDR3 protein: CASSLGDRGLRELFF

D gene: TRBD2
clone size: NA
V gene: TRBV5-4
CDR3 protein: CASSRGSGRALNEQFF

D gene: NA
clone size: NA
V gene: TRBV9
CDR3 protein: CASSVGFGFTEAFF

D gene: TRBD1
clone size: NA
V gene: TRBV7-9
CDR3 protein: CASIRDRGPDTQYF

D gene: TRBD2
clone size: NA
V gene: TRBV6-6
CDR3 protein: CASGLTSGAYEQYF

D gene: NA
clone size: NA
V gene: TRBV7-2
CDR3 protein: CASSPRDRSTDTQYF

D gene: TRBD2
clone size: NA
V gene: TRBV2
CDR3 protein: CASSSSGRVNEQYF

D gene: TRBD2
clone size: NA
V gene: TRBV29-1
CDR3 protein: CSVESSGDEQFF

D gene: TRBD1
clone size: NA
V gene: TRBV28
CDR3 protein: CASVRDRVYGYTF

D gene: TRBD2
clone size: NA
V gene: TRBV29-1
CDR3 protein: CSVESVSSGPPHEQYF

D gene: NA
clone size: NA
V gene: TRBV7-3
CDR3 protein: CASSFDGSSYNEQFF

D gene: NA
clone size: few
V gene: TRBV7-2
CDR3 protein: CASSKTTRGELFF

D gene: NA
clone size: once
V gene: TRBV28
CDR3 protein: CASSFLDVGEQYF

D gene: NA
clone size: NA
V gene: TRBV4-1
CDR3 protein: CASSQDLEGGGSKNIQYF

D gene: NA
clone size: NA
V gene: TRBV9
CDR3 protein: CASSVGGARNEQFF

D gene: NA
clone size: once
V gene: TRBV11-2
CDR3 protein: CASSLLAAPERSHYNEQFF

D gene: NA
clone size: NA
V gene: TRBV12-2
CDR3 protein: CASRLATGLWEQYF

D gene: NA
clone size: NA
V gene: TRBV4-1
CDR3 protein: CASSQDLGYYNEQFF

D gene: NA
clone size: NA
V gene: TRBV7-2
CDR3 protein: CASSGSGRVGYTF

D gene: NA
clone size: NA
V gene: TRBV29-1
CDR3 protein: CSVSGTDTQYF

D gene: NA
clone size: NA
V gene: TRBV4-3
CDR3 protein: CASSQDYPGFEAFF

D gene: TRBD1
clone size: NA
V gene: TRBV2
CDR3 protein: CASSEPGTGAPEAEAFF

D gene: NA
clone size: NA
V gene: TRBV25-1
CDR3 protein: CASSRDEISINEQFF

D gene: TRBD2
clone size: NA
V gene: TRBV10-2
CDR3 protein: CASSSSGSSGELFF

D gene: NA
clone size: NA
V gene: TRBV7-9
CDR3 protein: CASSVGQLSYEQYF

D gene: NA
clone size: few
V gene: TRBV6-1
CDR3 protein: CASSPWGRETQYF